The 2 T cell receptor beta chains listed next were all sequenced from one sample in a study of T cells in Graves' hyperthyroidism and ophthalmopathy. RNA transcripts gave rise to amplified TCR beta CDR3 regions. Primed by the HTBI set, a first-round RT-PCR was run on the TCR CDR3. TCRdb independently ran MiXCR on the multiplex PCR reads; one entry per CDR3 protein. The sample records 470,000 or so distinct CDR3 sequences, 20% to 25% being singletons. The sample consisted of blood. All receptors derive from a man aged 18-30 years with Graves' hyperthyroidism.

The chain is built from TRBV27 and TRBJ2-7; no definite D call. Germline CDR1 reads MNHEY; CDR2 reads SMNVEV (reference sequence). V was pared by 2 bases and J by 3 bases, with 11 bases between. This CDR3 has 14 amino acids. CDR3 region: CASSLSRRSYEQYF. For the CDR3, the DNA is TGTGCCAGCAGTTTAAGTCGGCGCAGCTACGAGCAGTACTTC.

The chain recombines TRBV5-1 with TRBJ1-2, with TRBD1 matching over 9 bases. The J segment lost 5 bases and the V segment lost 4 bases, leaving 6 bases of the junction unmatched. The CDR3 sequence is 14 residues long. Germline V CDR1 and CDR2: SGHRS, YFSETQ. The CDR3 loop is CASSQTGGRYGYTF. The CDR3 DNA reads TGCGCCAGCAGCCAAACAGGGGGCCGGTATGGCTACACCTTC.